In this sample, the clone carrying this T cell receptor beta chain turned up many times. After constant-region reverse-primer amplification, full-length variable regions underwent semi-nested PCR with Nested Universal Primer A. TCRdb reanalysed the 5' RACE reads using MiXCR and keeps one entry per CDR3 protein. In the table there are 62,000 or so distinct CDR3 sequences, approximately 22% of which are singletons. Memory CD4+ T cells were sorted as CD4+CD45RO+CD25- cells. The germline V gene has CDR1 SGDLS and CDR2 YYNGEE. With V trimmed by 0 bases and J by 4 bases, 7 bases remained unmatched. CDR3 length: 15 amino acids.

The sequenced sample consisted of memory CD4+ T cells sorted from a lymph node. The subset: memory CD4+ T cells, CD4+CD45RO+CD25-. V and J are TRBV9 and TRBJ2-7, with 7 bases fitting TRBD1. This TCR came from a female donor with breast cancer. CDR3 sequence (DNA): TGTGCCAGCAGCGTAGATCCCGGACAGGTATACGAGCAGTACTTC. Translating gives CASSVDPGQVYEQYF. Combining the CDR3 with reference TRBV9 and TRBJ2-7 gives the whole variable domain DSGVTQTPKHLITATGQRVTLRCSPRSGDLSVYWYQQSLDQGLQFLIQYYNGEERAKGNILERFSAQQFPDLHSELNLSSLELGDSALYFCASSVDPGQVYEQYFGPGTRLTVT.